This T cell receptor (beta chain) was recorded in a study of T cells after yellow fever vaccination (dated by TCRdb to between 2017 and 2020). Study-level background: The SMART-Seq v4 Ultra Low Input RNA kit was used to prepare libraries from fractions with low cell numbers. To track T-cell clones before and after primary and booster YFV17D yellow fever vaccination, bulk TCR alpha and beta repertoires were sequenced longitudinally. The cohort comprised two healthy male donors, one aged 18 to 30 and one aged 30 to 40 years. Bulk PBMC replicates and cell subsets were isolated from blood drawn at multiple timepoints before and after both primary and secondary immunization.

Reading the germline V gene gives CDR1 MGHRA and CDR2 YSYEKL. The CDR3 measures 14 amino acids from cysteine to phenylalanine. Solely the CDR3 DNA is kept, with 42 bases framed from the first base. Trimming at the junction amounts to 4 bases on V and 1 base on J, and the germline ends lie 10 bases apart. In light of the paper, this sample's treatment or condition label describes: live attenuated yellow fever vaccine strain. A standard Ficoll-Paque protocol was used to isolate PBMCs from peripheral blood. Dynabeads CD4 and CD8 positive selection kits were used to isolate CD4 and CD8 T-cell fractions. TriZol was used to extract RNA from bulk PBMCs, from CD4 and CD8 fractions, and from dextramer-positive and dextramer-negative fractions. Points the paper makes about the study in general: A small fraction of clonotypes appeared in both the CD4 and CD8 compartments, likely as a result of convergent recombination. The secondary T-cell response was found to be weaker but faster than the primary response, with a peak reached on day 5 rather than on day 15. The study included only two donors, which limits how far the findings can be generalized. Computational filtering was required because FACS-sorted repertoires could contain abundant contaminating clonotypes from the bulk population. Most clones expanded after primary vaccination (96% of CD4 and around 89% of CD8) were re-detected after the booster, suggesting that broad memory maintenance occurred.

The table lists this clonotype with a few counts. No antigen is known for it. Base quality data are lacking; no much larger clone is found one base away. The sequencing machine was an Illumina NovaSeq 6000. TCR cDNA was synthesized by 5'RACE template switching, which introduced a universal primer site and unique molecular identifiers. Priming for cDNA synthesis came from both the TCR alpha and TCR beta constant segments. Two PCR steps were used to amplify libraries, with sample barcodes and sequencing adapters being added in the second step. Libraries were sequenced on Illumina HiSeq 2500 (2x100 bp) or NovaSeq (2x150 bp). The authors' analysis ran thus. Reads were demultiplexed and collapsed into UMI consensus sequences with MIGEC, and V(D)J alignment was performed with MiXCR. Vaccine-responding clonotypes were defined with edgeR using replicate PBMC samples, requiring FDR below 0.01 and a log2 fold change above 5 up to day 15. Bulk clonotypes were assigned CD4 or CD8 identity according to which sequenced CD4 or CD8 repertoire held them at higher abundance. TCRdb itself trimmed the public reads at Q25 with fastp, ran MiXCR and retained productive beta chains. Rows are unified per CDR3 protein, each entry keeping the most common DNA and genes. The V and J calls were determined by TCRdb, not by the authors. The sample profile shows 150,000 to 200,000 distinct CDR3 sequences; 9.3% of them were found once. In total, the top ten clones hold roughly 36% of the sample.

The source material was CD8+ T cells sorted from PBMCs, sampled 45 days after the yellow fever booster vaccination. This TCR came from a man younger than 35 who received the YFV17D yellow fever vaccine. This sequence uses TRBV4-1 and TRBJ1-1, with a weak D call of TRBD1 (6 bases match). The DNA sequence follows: TGCGCCAGCAGCCCCCCGGGACAGAACACTGAAGCTTTCTTT. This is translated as CASSPPGQNTEAFF.